Each of the 15 T cell receptor beta chains below was sequenced from the same sample in a study of blood T cell repertoires in COVID-19 (TCRdb year 2020). The method was the immunoSEQ multiplex PCR assay. Sourced from immuneACCESS, this table was stored by TCRdb with only in-frame sequences that have V and J called. A share of the clones is absent; for the studies checked, an unresolved V gene accounts for under half, and the remainder has no known explanation. Here the sample has approximately 290,000 clones; roughly 87% occur a single time. Jointly, the top ten make up approximately 2.4% of the sample. The sample consisted of peripheral blood. These TCRs come from a young man with active or convalescent COVID-19.

This sequence joins TRBV28 and TRBJ1-6; tentative D call: TRBD1 (5 bases). CDR1 MDHEN and CDR2 SYDVKM come from the germline V gene. This CDR3 spans 17 amino acids. V was clipped by 3 bases and J by 4 bases, with 16 bases between them. In DNA form, the CDR3 reads TGTGCCAGCAGTTTCTTCCCGGGGACTGTGTATAATTCACCCCTCCACTTT. Translating it yields CASSFFPGTVYNSPLHF. Full variable domain (remainder filled in from reference TRBV28 and TRBJ1-6): DVKVTQSSRYLVKRTGEKVFLECVQDMDHENMFWYRQDPGLGLRLIYFSYDVKMKEKGDIPEGYSVSREKKERFSLILESASTNQTSMYLCASSFFPGTVYNSPLHFGNGTRLTVT.

V is TRBV5-5 and J is TRBJ2-5; no reliable D call. V was trimmed by 4 bases and J by 1 base, leaving 14 bases between them. The germline V gene encodes CDR1 SGHKS and CDR2 YYEKEE (reference sequence). This CDR3 is 15 amino acids long. CDR3 bases: TGTGCCAGCAGCCCTTGGGCTCGGCCCCAAGAGACCCAGTACTTC. It specifies CASSPWARPQETQYF.

The rearrangement joins TRBV7-9 to TRBJ1-5; 7 positions agree with TRBD1. This CDR3 contains 13 residues. The V segment lost 4 bases and the J segment 9 bases; nucleotides outside the gene matches: 6. The germline V gene has CDR1 SEHNR and CDR2 FQNEAQ (reference sequence). The CDR3 spells CASSSAGGWPQHF. CDR3 coding DNA: TGTGCCAGCAGCTCAGCAGGGGGTTGGCCCCAGCATTTT.

V gene TRBV5-1 combines with J gene TRBJ1-1, with 8 bases that match TRBD1. J lost 11 bases, V lost 3 bases, and 12 bases had no gene match. CDR1 is SGHRS, CDR2 YFSETQ, per germline. This CDR3 has 14 amino acids. The CDR3 spells CASSSDRDRRLAFF. The CDR3 DNA is TGCGCCAGCAGCTCGGACCGGGACAGGCGTTTGGCTTTCTTT.

The chain combines TRBV27 with TRBJ1-5; tentatively, D is TRBD1 (5 bases). The V and J ends lost 6 bases and 1 base respectively, with 13 bases between them. Germline CDR1 is MNHEY and CDR2 is SMNVEV (reference sequence). This CDR3 has 15 amino acids. CDR3 bases: TGTGCCAGCAGCCAGACAGTAGGAAGCAATCAGCCCCAGCATTTT. This encodes CASSQTVGSNQPQHF.

The CDR3 nucleotides are TGTGCCAGCAGCCCCCAGGGGTACGAGCAGTACTTC. Translated, it gives CASSPQGYEQYF. J is TRBJ2-7 and V is TRBV9; D may be TRBD1 (6 bases). The germline CDR1 and CDR2 sequences are SGDLS and YYNGEE. V was cut by 4 bases and J by 4 bases, with 9 bases left in between. This CDR3 is 12 amino acids long.

The CDR3 coding sequence is TGTGCCAGCAGTCCACCACTAGCGGGAGGAAAGACCCAGTACTTC. Its translation is CASSPPLAGGKTQYF. The chain uses TRBV6-5 and TRBJ2-5, with 12 bases identical to TRBD2. The CDR3 has 15 residues. Germline values: CDR1 MNHEY, CDR2 SVGAGI. V was clipped by 5 bases and J by 6 bases; unmatched bases: 7.

The J gene is TRBJ2-7, the V gene TRBV7-9; 12 bases align to TRBD1. Looked up from germline, CDR1 is SEHNR and CDR2 is FQNEAQ (reference sequence). V gave up 7 bases and J gave up 4 bases; unmatched junction bases: 8. The CDR3 has 15 amino acids. The CDR3 spells CASTPRDRGLYEQYF. CDR3 nucleotide sequence: TGTGCCAGCACCCCCCGGGACAGGGGGCTATACGAGCAGTACTTC.

V usage is TRBV28 and J usage is TRBJ2-1; 8 positions agree with TRBD2. From germline, CDR1 is MDHEN and CDR2 SYDVKM. The CDR3 totals 15 residues. The trim removed 2 bases at V and 4 bases at J, leaving 4 bases unmatched. The CDR3 DNA reads TGTGCCAGCAGTTTAGTGTCTAGCGGGTACAATGAGCAGTTCTTC. Protein product: CASSLVSSGYNEQFF.

The rearrangement joins TRBV4-3 to TRBJ1-3; unclear D gene. CDR3 length: 15 amino acids. Deletions cut 0 bases from V and 2 bases from J, with 8 bases between. Germline CDR1 and CDR2: LGHNA and YSLEER. Here the CDR3 DNA reads TGCGCCAGCAGCCAAGATACCGGGACTGGAAACACCATATATTTT. It yields the protein CASSQDTGTGNTIYF.

The rearrangement joins TRBV18 to TRBJ2-2; D remains ambiguous. The CDR3 is made up of 14 amino acids. V was shortened by 5 bases and J by 2 bases, with 9 bases between the two germline ends. Looked up from germline, CDR1 is KGHSH and CDR2 is LQKENI. The CDR3 bases are TGTGCCAGCTCAATGCGGCCCAACACCGGGGAGCTGTTTTTT. Protein sequence: CASSMRPNTGELFF.

This clone turned up a few times. The gene calls are TRBV7-2 and TRBJ1-2; no reliable D call. The CDR3 length is 13 residues. In germline, CDR1 is SGHTA, CDR2 FQGNSA. V was shortened by 2 bases and J by 7 bases, with 11 bases between the two germline ends. The CDR3 is CASSLWRFGGYTF. The CDR3 bases are TGTGCCAGCAGCTTATGGCGGTTTGGTGGCTACACCTTC.

This sequence joins TRBV4-1 and TRBJ2-7; 9 bases agree with TRBD2. Germline V gene sequence: CDR1 MGHRA, CDR2 YSYEKL. CDR3 length: 13 residues. Trimming cost V 3 bases and J 4 bases; bases outside gene matches: 1. CDR3 DNA: TGCGCCAGCAGCCACGGACTAGCGTACGAGCAGTACTTC. It specifies CASSHGLAYEQYF.

This chain joins TRBV15 and TRBJ2-7, with TRBD2 identical over 12 bases. The CDR3 sequence is 14 residues long. Germline V gives CDR1 LNHNV, CDR2 YYDKDF (reference sequence). The V gene end was trimmed by 5 bases and the J gene end by 3 bases; junction bases not matched to a gene: 2. The DNA of the CDR3 is TGTGCCACCAGCGGGGGACTAGCGGGCTACGAGCAGTACTTC. Amino acid sequence: CATSGGLAGYEQYF.

This clone turned up a few times. The rearrangement joins TRBV10-1 to TRBJ2-7; weak D call: TRBD1 (6 bases). Germline V gives CDR1 WNHNN, CDR2 SYGVQD (reference sequence). V gave up 6 bases and J gave up 7 bases, with 19 bases separating them. This CDR3 region has 14 residues. CDR3 region: CASSSRHRAWEQYF. The DNA for the CDR3 is TGCGCCAGCAGCTCCCGGCACAGGGCTTGGGAGCAGTACTTC.